There are many counts of the clone carrying this T cell receptor beta chain. The data originate from a study of blood T cell repertoires in COVID-19. The CDR3 consists of 16 residues. V lost 3 bases to trimming and J lost 3 bases, with 15 bases between them. The germline CDR1 and CDR2 sequences are LNHDA and SQIVND (reference sequence). The data were produced by immunoSEQ multiplex PCR, yet TCRdb's version contains in-frame clones alone and is incomplete. In the table there are around 200,000 clones, less than 85% of which are singletons. V is TRBV19 and J is TRBJ2-4; D may be TRBD1 (6 bases). The sample comprised peripheral blood. The TCR was taken from a woman in her 70s with acute or convalescent COVID-19. Written as DNA, the CDR3 is TGTGCCAGTAGTATTACTGGCGCAGGGGACAAAAACATTCAGTACTTC. Protein: CASSITGAGDKNIQYF.